This is a list of T cell receptor beta chains from one sample in a study of T cells after yellow fever vaccination. TCRdb re-derived calls from the 5' RACE reads in MiXCR, one entry per CDR3 protein. The repertoire holds some 120,000 distinct CDR3 sequences, 7.4% seen once, with roughly 2.6% in the top ten. Sequencing was performed on CD4+ T cells sorted from PBMCs, taken 10 to 11 days after the first yellow fever vaccination. The origin of the receptors is a man between 18 and 35 years old who received the YFV17D yellow fever vaccine. Both conserved end residues are part of each CDR3.

>TRBV7-3
CASSLRGRDTQYF
>TRBV7-9
CASSPQGDQETQYF
>TRBV12-3/TRBV12-4
CASSLPPANTGELFF
>TRBV20-1
CSAGRGLAGVEQFF
>TRBV5-1
CASSPGRMAPLHF
>TRBV5-1
CASSLVGAADEQYF
>TRBV20-1
CSAFATGDTEAFF
>TRBV29-1
CSAGQDYLEAFF
>TRBV5-4
CASSLEVTGLTDTQYF
>TRBV7-2
CASSRGDRAETQYF
>TRBV9
CASSVEQEYGYTF
>TRBV5-1
CASSLVPLPQETQYF
>TRBV12-3/TRBV12-4
CASSLVRTGDSPLHF
>TRBV5-1
CASSTQGANYGYTF
>TRBV9
CASTQYQGLAGVEQFF
>TRBV7-2
CASSLEQGDYGYTF